This section outlines one T cell receptor (beta chain) sequence together with its context. Researchers ran the PCR with 60 Vbeta and 13 Jbeta primers. Using immunoSEQ multiplex PCR, the repertoire was profiled, and TCRdb retains in-frame clones only, with some absent. The sample includes about 130,000 clones, 65% to 90% of them seen just once. The entry originates in a study of cytomegalovirus exposure and HLA in healthy donors. Study information: Sequencing of 150 million to 200 million T cells in an earlier analysis found 95 million to 120 million unique TCR beta sequences.

Samples came from healthy bone marrow donors. Per the germline V gene, CDR1 is SGHNT and CDR2 is YYREEE (reference sequence). The CDR3 is 16 amino acids. V was shortened by 4 bases and J by 1 base, with 18 bases between the two germline ends. This TCR derives from a man over 45 in good health and CMV-seronegative. The sample comprised PBMCs. This rearrangement joins TRBV5-4 to TRBJ2-7; TRBD2 is a possible D gene (6 bases). CDR3 in DNA: TGTGCCAGCAGCCCCGTTAACGGGGGTGGGTCCTACGAGCAGTACTTC. Amino acids: CASSPVNGGGSYEQYF.